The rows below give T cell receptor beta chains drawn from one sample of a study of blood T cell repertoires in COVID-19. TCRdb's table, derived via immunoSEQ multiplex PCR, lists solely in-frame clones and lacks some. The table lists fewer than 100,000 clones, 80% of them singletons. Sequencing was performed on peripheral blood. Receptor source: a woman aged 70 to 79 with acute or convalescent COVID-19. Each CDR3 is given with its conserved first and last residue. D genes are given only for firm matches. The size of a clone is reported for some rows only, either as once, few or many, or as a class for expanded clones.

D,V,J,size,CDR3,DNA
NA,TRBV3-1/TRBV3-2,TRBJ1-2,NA,CASTRLGYGYTF,TGTGCCAGCACCCGCCTCGGCTATGGCTACACCTTC
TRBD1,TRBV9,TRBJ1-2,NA,CASSVGGTGLTYGYTF,TGTGCCAGCAGCGTAGGAGGGACAGGGTTAACCTATGGCTACACCTTC
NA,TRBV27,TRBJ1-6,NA,CASSLSQGSRNSPLHF,TGTGCCAGCAGTTTATCACAGGGATCACGTAATTCACCCCTCCACTTT
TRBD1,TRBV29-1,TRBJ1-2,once,CSVAGRQGVDYGYTF,TGCAGCGTCGCGGGACGACAGGGGGTGGACTATGGCTACACCTTC
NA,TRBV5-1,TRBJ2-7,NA,CASSLGHPDEQYF,TGCGCCAGCAGCTTGGGGCACCCCGACGAGCAGTACTTC
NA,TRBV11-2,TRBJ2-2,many,CASSQLTGNTGELFF,TGTGCCAGCAGCCAATTGACAGGGAACACCGGGGAGCTGTTTTTT
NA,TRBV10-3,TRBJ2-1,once,CAISESRNEQFF,TGTGCCATCAGTGAGTCCAGAAATGAGCAGTTCTTC
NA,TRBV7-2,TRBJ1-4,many,CASTPGRGWEKLFF,TGTGCCAGCACCCCGGGCAGGGGATGGGAAAAACTGTTTTTT
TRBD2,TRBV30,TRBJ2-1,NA,CAEKAGGPGNEQFF,TGTGCCGAAAAAGCGGGAGGGCCGGGAAATGAGCAGTTCTTC
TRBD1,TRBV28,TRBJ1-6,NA,CASRGGRTGWNSPLHF,TGTGCCAGCAGGGGGGGAAGGACAGGGTGGAATTCACCCCTCCACTTT